This T cell receptor (beta chain) was found in a study of shared T cell receptors in the human thymus. V was clipped by 3 bases and J by 2 bases, with 13 bases between them. This CDR3 spans 16 amino acids. The germline V gene encodes CDR1 MGHRA and CDR2 YSYEKL. TCRdb's table, derived via immunoSEQ multiplex PCR, lists solely in-frame clones and lacks some. The sample lists 720,000 or so clones; approximately 85% were seen once. This same sample was also taken into another study, of human thymus T cells. As that report states: Finnish infants who were healthy and having corrective surgery for congenital heart defects made up the donors. Surgeons resected thymus tissue during corrective heart surgery.

The V and J genes are TRBV4-1 and TRBJ2-2; tentatively, D is TRBD2 (5 bases). Sequencing was done on a sample of thymocytes. The TCR originated in a girl under two years old with a congenital heart defect. CDR3 region: CASSHPQGLNTGELFF. CDR3 DNA: TGCGCCAGCAGCCATCCCCAAGGACTCAACACCGGGGAGCTGTTTTTT.